This T cell receptor beta chain was obtained from a study of human T cells and chemical hapten exposure (dated by TCRdb to 2020 to 2023). About the study as a whole: For sensitization, 2% DPC in acetone was applied to a 2 cm by 2 cm area of upper inner arm skin. Patients additionally received weekly therapeutic DPC doses to the scalp throughout the roughly 25-week study period. Patch testing was performed on the upper back with Finn chambers containing 0.01% DPC, and the patch tests were scored after 6 days according to International Contact Dermatitis Research Group standards. The mostly female patient cohort included alopecia areata with under or over 50% scalp involvement, alopecia totalis and alopecia universalis. Libraries were combined into a pool for sequencing, and differences in TCR yield between samples came mainly from small differences in library volumes within the pool. This study followed changes in the peripheral blood TCR repertoire in vivo during primary and secondary sensitization of alopecia patients to the hapten diphenylcyclopropenone (DPC). Blood samples were taken from patients before sensitization (week 0) and then at 2, 6 and about 24 weeks after DPC sensitization. Twenty-nine alopecia patients provided blood for TCR sequencing at one to four time points (pre-sensitization, 2, 6 and 24 weeks).

Per the publication, the time point label means: patch test 1, 2 weeks after DPC sensitization. The treatment or condition label corresponds to: therapeutic diphenylcyclopropenone sensitization with weekly scalp DPC. At every patch-test visit, the blood draw took place before the patch test was put on. Patients were eligible if aged 18 to 70, diagnosed with alopecia and judged suitable for DPC therapy, and pregnant patients were excluded. Total RNA was extracted from unfractionated whole blood collected in Tempus Blood RNA tubes. With regard to this clonotype: Its target antigen remains unknown. Base qualities were left out, and no much larger clone turns up one base away.

The investigation overall reported the following: DPC sensitization did not change how many TCRs were above 1 in 1000 frequency, and no evidence was found of alterations in global repertoire structure. A positive correlation was found between the number of PT1 expanded TCRs and patch test score, with significance reached at thresholds 8, 16 and 32 but not 4. Because every patient had alopecia, a presumed autoimmune disease, the patients' immune response might differ from that of healthy individuals. After repeated subsampling, the strength of the expansion versus patch-test correlation and the threshold at which it became significant changed. Compared with pre-sensitization or healthy control sets, expanded TCRs formed significantly more large CDR3 similarity clusters, which is consistent with antigen-driven responses.

The library relied on RACE. The data were produced on a NextSeq 500. Library preparation attached unique molecular identifiers to individual cDNA molecules for quantitative, reproducible TCR counting. From each blood RNA sample, both TCR alpha and TCR beta chains were sequenced. As for how the authors treated the data: Samples had a median of about 96,000 TCRs, with a range from about 23,224 to 700,000. V, J and CDR3 annotation of the TCR reads was carried out using the Decombinator software suite. For PS versus PT1 abundance plots, all samples were subsampled to the same number of TCRs (28,000). TCRs were defined as expanded if absent before sensitization and observed at least eight times at the 2-week time point. The raw public reads went through TCRdb reprocessing: fastp at Q25, MiXCR clone calling, in-frame beta chains kept. When rows share a CDR3 protein, they turn into one entry using the most common DNA and genes. The V and J calls follow TCRdb's processing rather than the paper's. Within this sample are about 120,000 distinct CDR3 sequences, with roughly an eighth of them counted one time only. The top ten hold less than 0.95% of the sample.

Specimen: whole blood, collected in connection with sensitization to the hapten diphenylcyclopropenone (DPC). The source is a man aged 18-30 years with alopecia areata. Some clones in this sample may be carry-over from other donors' samples.

The CDR3 has the sequence CATSAELQETQYF. The nucleotide sequence is given as TGTGCCACCAGCGCGGAACTACAAGAGACCCAGTACTTC. The chain is assembled from TRBV15 and TRBJ2-5; the D gene remains uncertain. Between the V and J ends, shortened by 5 bases and 2 bases respectively, the junction contains 9 bases. The CDR3 numbers 13 residues from cysteine through phenylalanine. CDR3 DNA only is kept here, 39 bases in frame from base 1. Reading the germline V gene (reference sequence) gives CDR1 LNHNV and CDR2 YYDKDF.